A single sample is the source of the 30 T cell receptor beta chains below, sequenced in a study of identical twins. TCRdb processed the 5' RACE reads anew with MiXCR; each CDR3 protein has one entry. The top ten clones hold 1.5% to 2% of a sample with approximately 670,000 distinct CDR3 sequences, over 5% of them seen once. Sequencing was carried out using naive T cells sorted from blood. Receptors originate from a man aged 18 to 29 in good health.

This clonotype was detected only a few times. J is TRBJ2-7 and V is TRBV7-2; D call uncertain. Germline assignment: CDR1 SGHTA and CDR2 FQGNSA. CDR3 length equals 12 residues. The V end lost 1 base, the J end lost 5 bases, and 6 bases lay between the germline ends. For the CDR3, the DNA is TGTGCCAGCAGCTTAGGATGGAACGAGCAGTACGTC. The encoded protein is CASSLGWNEQYV.

This clonotype was seen many times. The CDR3 DNA follows: TGTGCCAGCAGTTTGTACGGACAGCAATGGCCCCAGCATTTT. Translated, it gives CASSLYGQQWPQHF. The chain uses TRBV12-3 or TRBV12-4 and TRBJ1-5; D is perhaps TRBD1 (6 bases). This CDR3 has 14 residues. Trimming removed 3 bases from V and 9 bases from J, with 15 bases in between.

This clonotype was found once. The genes are TRBV27 and TRBJ2-2; D gene unclear. Germline V gene sequence: CDR1 MNHEY, CDR2 SMNVEV (reference sequence). Trimming took off 6 bases at V and 6 bases at J, with 8 bases between the two ends. This CDR3 is built from 12 residues. The CDR3 bases are TGTGCCAGCAGACCTCACCCCGGGGAGCTGTTTTTT. The encoded protein is CASRPHPGELFF.

There are many counts of this clonotype. The rearrangement uses TRBV6-1 and TRBJ2-2, with 8 bases matching TRBD1. There are 13 residues in the CDR3. Germline V CDR1 and CDR2: MNHNS, SASEGT. The V and J ends lost 8 bases and 4 bases, in that order; junction bases with no gene match: 3. The CDR3 region has the DNA TGTGCCAGCGGGACAGGACGCACCGGGGAGCTGTTTTTT. Its protein is CASGTGRTGELFF.

This clonotype was detected many times. This chain joins TRBV28 and TRBJ2-3; D unclear. The V and J ends lost 6 bases and 6 bases respectively, with 16 bases between them. CDR3 length: 14 residues. The germline V gene encodes CDR1 MDHEN and CDR2 SYDVKM. The CDR3 here is CASRPPAFGDTQYF. The CDR3 DNA reads as TGTGCCAGCAGACCCCCAGCCTTCGGGGATACGCAGTATTTT.

In its sample, this clonotype was seen many times. The rearrangement uses TRBV10-3 and TRBJ2-7, with a tentative D call TRBD2 (6 bases). With 0 bases removed from V and 6 bases from J, the gap between germline ends came to 9 bases. Germline CDR1 and CDR2: ENHRY and SYGVKD. This CDR3 region has 13 residues. This chain's CDR3 is CAISESFGGEQYF. The CDR3 coding sequence is TGTGCCATCAGTGAGTCCTTCGGGGGCGAGCAGTACTTC.

Many counts were recorded for this clonotype. V gene TRBV6-2 or TRBV6-3 combines with J gene TRBJ2-1; D is ambiguous. This CDR3 region has 15 residues. Germline V gene data show CDR1 as MNHEY and CDR2 as SVGEGT. V lost 4 bases and J 4 bases, leaving 14 bases between the germline ends. The CDR3: CASSSTLGAYNEQFF. CDR3 in DNA: TGTGCCAGCAGTTCCACCCTCGGCGCTTACAATGAGCAGTTCTTC.

This clonotype was counted many times. The chain links TRBV18 to TRBJ2-7; D may be TRBD1 (5 bases). There are 13 residues in the CDR3. Germline CDR1 is KGHSH and CDR2 is LQKENI. V lost 0 bases, J lost 6 bases, and 9 bases lay in between. As DNA, the CDR3 is TGTGCCAGCTCACCACCGCAGGGCGGCGAGCAGTACGTC. Amino acids: CASSPPQGGEQYV.

The chain employs TRBV10-3 and TRBJ2-7; D is perhaps TRBD1 (6 bases). The CDR3 is 14 amino acids. Trimming cost V 4 bases and J 4 bases, with 14 bases left between them. Looked up from germline, CDR1 is ENHRY and CDR2 is SYGVKD. The CDR3 DNA follows: TGTGCCATCAGTGTGTCAGGTCAGGGGTACGAGCAGTACTTC. Protein sequence: CAISVSGQGYEQYF.

This clonotype has more than one count but fewer than ten. DNA for the CDR3: TGTGCGGGAGGGGGGAACACCGGGGAGCTGTTTTTT. Translation gives CAGGGNTGELFF. This chain links TRBV6-6 with TRBJ2-2, with D tentatively TRBD2 (7 bases). The length of the CDR3 is 12 residues. Germline V gene data show CDR1 as MNHNY and CDR2 as SVGAGI (reference sequence).

This clonotype was found many times. This chain connects TRBV25-1 to TRBJ2-1, with 11 bases that match TRBD2. Germline CDR1 reads MGHDK; CDR2 reads SYGVNS. V shed 4 bases, J shed 1 base, and the junction held 3 bases outside the gene matches. This CDR3 comprises 16 residues. CDR3 nucleotide sequence: TGTGCCAGCAGTGTACTAGCGGGAGTTTCCTACAATGAGCAGTTCTTC. Protein product: CASSVLAGVSYNEQFF.

This clonotype showed up many times. V and J are TRBV5-1 and TRBJ2-5, with 8 bases that match TRBD1. The CDR3 spans 14 residues. Germline V gene lookup returns CDR1 SGHRS and CDR2 YFSETQ. V lost 4 bases to trimming and J lost 5 bases; unmatched junction nucleotides: 7. The CDR3 DNA is TGCGCCAGCAGCGGACAGGGTGGTGGTGAGACCCAGTACTTC. Its protein is CASSGQGGGETQYF.

This clonotype came up many times. The J gene is TRBJ2-7, the V gene TRBV4-2; maybe TRBD1 (6 bases). The CDR3 loop spans 14 amino acids. The V gene lost 6 bases and the J gene lost 3 bases, with 15 bases spanning the gap. Per germline, CDR1 LGHNA and CDR2 YNFKEQ. The CDR3 region is CASRGDGQSYEQYF. The CDR3 DNA is TGTGCCAGCAGAGGGGACGGACAGAGCTACGAGCAGTACTTC.

This clonotype was recorded at least ten times. The chain recombines TRBV12-3 or TRBV12-4 with TRBJ2-7; D gene ambiguous. The CDR3 has 15 amino acids. The V and J ends lost 5 bases and 6 bases respectively, with 20 bases between them. CDR3 amino acids: CASSAPGQAKLEQYF. CDR3 nucleotides: TGTGCCAGCAGTGCCCCCGGGCAGGCTAAGCTCGAGCAGTACTTC.

This chain links TRBV4-1 with TRBJ1-3; D gene uncertain. CDR1 and CDR2 (germline): MGHRA, YSYEKL. Trimming took 5 bases from V and 3 from J, leaving 14 bases between them. There are 15 residues in the CDR3. The CDR3 sequence is CASSSFRGHGNTIYF. For the CDR3, the DNA is TGCGCCAGCAGCTCATTCCGCGGGCATGGAAACACCATATATTTT.

This clonotype was seen repeatedly, ten times or more. The genes are TRBV15 and TRBJ2-1; D is possibly TRBD1 (5 bases). The CDR3 extends over 14 amino acids. CDR1 and CDR2 from the germline V gene are LNHNV and YYDKDF (reference sequence). With 0 bases removed from V and 4 bases from J, the gap between germline ends came to 7 bases. The CDR3 is CATSRESGYNEQFF. The CDR3 DNA sequence: TGTGCCACCAGCAGAGAATCAGGGTACAATGAGCAGTTCTTC.

This clonotype was seen a few times. CDR3 in amino acids: CASRIGQGLGQETQYF. As DNA, the CDR3 is TGTGCCAGCAGGATCGGTCAGGGGCTGGGGCAAGAGACCCAGTACTTC. This sequence joins TRBV7-2 and TRBJ2-5; D possibly corresponds to TRBD1 (6 bases). The V end lost 6 bases, the J end lost 2 bases, and 19 bases lay between the germline ends. In germline, CDR1 is SGHTA, CDR2 FQGNSA. This CDR3 region has 16 residues.

This clonotype was observed at least ten times. This chain joins TRBV4-3 and TRBJ2-1; possible D gene TRBD1, 6 bases. The CDR3 length is 14 residues. Trimming took 0 bases from V and 8 from J, leaving 11 bases between them. Looked up from germline, CDR1 is LGHNA and CDR2 is YSLEER. CDR3 region: CASSQERGNYEQFF. The CDR3 DNA is TGCGCCAGCAGCCAAGAAAGGGGGAACTATGAGCAGTTCTTC.

This clonotype has at least ten counts. V is TRBV12-1 and J is TRBJ2-7; TRBD1, the table's D call, lacks a check against the DNA. TRBV12-1 corresponds to a pseudogene. The CDR3 runs 16 residues. The CDR3 is CASSVPGGSKIYEQYV. As DNA, the CDR3 is TGTGCCAGCAGCGTTCCCGGGGGGAGTAAGATCTACGAGCAGTACGTC.

This clonotype was detected ten times or more. The gene calls are TRBV29-1 and TRBJ1-1, with D uncertain. The CDR3 covers 13 residues. Trimming removed 1 base at V and 1 base at J, with 7 bases between. The V gene's germline CDR1 is SQVTM and CDR2 ANQGSEA. CDR3 amino acids: CSVEADWNTEAFF. CDR3 DNA: TGCAGCGTTGAAGCGGATTGGAACACTGAAGCTTTCTTT.

This clonotype was counted ten times or more. The chain is built from TRBV20-1 and TRBJ1-2; no clear D. Germline V gene sequence: CDR1 DFQATT, CDR2 SNEGSKA (reference sequence). This CDR3 contains 17 residues. V lost 0 bases, J lost 0 bases, and 17 bases lay in between. The CDR3 here is CSAREWPAWKSNYGYTF. Written as DNA, the CDR3 is TGCAGTGCTAGAGAGTGGCCAGCGTGGAAGTCTAACTATGGCTACACCTTC.

The rearrangement uses TRBV29-1 and TRBJ2-2, with D possibly being TRBD2 (5 bases). The CDR3 covers 14 residues. Germline CDR1 reads SQVTM; CDR2 reads ANQGSEA. Trimming left V 3 bases short and J 5 bases short, with 13 bases between. CDR3 residues: CSVDVAGITGELFF. CDR3 DNA sequence: TGCAGCGTTGATGTTGCGGGTATTACCGGGGAGCTGTTTTTT.

V is TRBV11-2 and J is TRBJ2-1; 14 positions agree with TRBD2. The CDR3 consists of 20 residues. Germline V gene sequence: CDR1 SGHAT, CDR2 FQNNGV. V lost 5 bases to trimming and J lost 0 bases; unmatched junction nucleotides: 12. This chain's CDR3 is CASSPRTSGRFGSSYNEQFF. CDR3 coding DNA: TGTGCCAGCAGCCCTCGGACTAGCGGGAGGTTCGGGAGCTCCTACAATGAGCAGTTCTTC.

This clonotype was observed many times. J is TRBJ1-3 and V is TRBV12-3 or TRBV12-4; 7 bases line up with TRBD1. The V segment lost 6 bases and the J segment 2 bases; nucleotides outside the gene matches: 4. This CDR3 has 14 residues. The CDR3 loop is CASSPTGAGNTIYF. CDR3 bases: TGTGCCAGCAGCCCAACAGGGGCTGGAAACACCATATATTTT.

The rearrangement links TRBV20-1 to TRBJ2-3, with no clear D. Germline loops: CDR1 DFQATT, CDR2 SNEGSKA (reference sequence). Deletions cut 6 bases from V and 0 bases from J, with 16 bases between. This CDR3 contains 15 residues. CDR3 sequence: CSAEVAQKSTDTQYF. DNA of the CDR3: TGCAGTGCCGAGGTAGCTCAAAAGAGCACAGATACGCAGTATTTT.

This clonotype was recorded at least ten times. The rearrangement uses TRBV5-5 and TRBJ2-2; tentatively, D is TRBD1 (6 bases). Trimming removed 0 bases from V and 2 bases from J, with 11 bases in between. Germline CDR1 is SGHKS and CDR2 is YYEKEE (reference sequence). The CDR3 has 16 residues. The CDR3 here is CASSLAGASNTGELFF. DNA for the CDR3: TGTGCCAGCAGCTTGGCAGGGGCGAGTAACACCGGGGAGCTGTTTTTT.

This clonotype was detected ten times or more. The chain combines TRBV11-2 with TRBJ2-1; D remains unclear. From germline, CDR1 is SGHAT and CDR2 FQNNGV. Trimming removed 2 bases from V and 10 bases from J, with 9 bases in between. The CDR3 contains 12 residues. CDR3 DNA: TGTGCCAGCAGCTTAAGAGCGAACGAGCAGTTCTTC. This translates into CASSLRANEQFF.

This clonotype was observed many times. The chain carries TRBV27 and TRBJ2-1; 7 bases agree with TRBD2. With 0 bases clipped from V and 9 bases from J, the junction kept 11 bases outside the gene matches. The CDR3 runs to 16 residues. CDR1 MNHEY and CDR2 SMNVEV come from the germline V gene (reference sequence). The CDR3 sequence is CASSLSAGALRGEQFF. DNA of the CDR3: TGTGCCAGCAGTTTATCGGCGGGAGCGCTTCGTGGTGAGCAGTTCTTC.

This clonotype was recorded many times. The chain joins TRBV12-3 or TRBV12-4 to TRBJ2-3; 7 bases match TRBD2. V lost 7 bases, J lost 0 bases, and 4 bases stayed unmatched. The CDR3 consists of 14 residues. This CDR3 is CASILAVSTDTQYF. CDR3 in DNA: TGTGCCAGCATCCTAGCGGTTAGCACAGATACGCAGTATTTT.

This chain uses TRBV12-3 or TRBV12-4 with TRBJ2-3; D is ambiguous. This CDR3 is built from 15 residues. The germline V and J ends were trimmed by 2 bases and 0 bases, with 9 bases remaining between them. CDR3 sequence (DNA): TGTGCCAGCAGTTTAAGCCGAGCCAGCACAGATACGCAGTATTTT. This gives the protein CASSLSRASTDTQYF.